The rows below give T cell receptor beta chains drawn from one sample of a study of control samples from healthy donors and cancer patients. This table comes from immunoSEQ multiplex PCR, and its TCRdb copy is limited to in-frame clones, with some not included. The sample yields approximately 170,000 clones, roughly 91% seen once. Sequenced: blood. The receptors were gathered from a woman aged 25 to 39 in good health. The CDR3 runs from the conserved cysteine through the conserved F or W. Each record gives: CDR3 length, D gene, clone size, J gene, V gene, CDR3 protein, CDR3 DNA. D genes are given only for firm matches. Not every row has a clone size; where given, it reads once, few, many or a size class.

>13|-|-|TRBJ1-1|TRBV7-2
CASSLRWNTEAFF
TGTGCCAGCAGCTTACGGTGGAACACTGAAGCTTTCTTT
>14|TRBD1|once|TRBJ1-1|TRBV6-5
CASIGTGRGSEAFF
TGTGCCAGCATTGGGACAGGGAGGGGATCTGAAGCTTTCTTT
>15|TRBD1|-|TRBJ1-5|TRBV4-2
CASSQGTGGNQPQHF
TGTGCCAGCAGCCAAGGGACAGGGGGCAATCAGCCCCAGCATTTT
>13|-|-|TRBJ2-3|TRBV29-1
CSVEDDSTDTQYF
TGCAGCGTTGAAGATGACAGCACAGATACGCAGTATTTT
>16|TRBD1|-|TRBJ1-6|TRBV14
CASSQHQGGYNSPLHF
TGTGCCAGCAGCCAACACCAGGGGGGTTATAATTCACCCCTCCACTTT
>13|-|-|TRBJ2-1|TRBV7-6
CASSLGPHNEQFF
TGTGCCAGCAGCTTAGGTCCCCACAATGAGCAGTTCTTC
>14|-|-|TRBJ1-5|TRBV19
CASSMKGGGQPQHF
TGTGCCAGTAGTATGAAGGGGGGGGGTCAGCCCCAGCATTTT
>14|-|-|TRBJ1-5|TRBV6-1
CASSESVGNQPQHF
TGTGCCAGCAGTGAGAGTGTGGGCAATCAGCCCCAGCATTTT
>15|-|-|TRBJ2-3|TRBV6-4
CASSDGAVSTDTQYF
TGTGCCAGCAGTGACGGGGCCGTTAGCACAGATACGCAGTATTTT
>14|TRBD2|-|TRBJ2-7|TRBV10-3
CAISVTGTTYEQYF
TGTGCCATCAGTGTAACCGGGACTACCTACGAGCAGTACTTC
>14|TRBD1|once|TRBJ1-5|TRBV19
CASSGQGGLQPQHF
TGTGCCAGTAGTGGACAGGGGGGCCTTCAGCCCCAGCATTTT
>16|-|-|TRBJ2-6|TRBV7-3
CASSLFGSSGANVLTF
TGTGCCAGCAGCTTATTTGGGAGCTCTGGGGCCAACGTCCTGACTTTC
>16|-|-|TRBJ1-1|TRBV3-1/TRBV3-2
CASSQDLGVGNTEAFF
TGTGCCAGCAGCCAAGATCTAGGTGTAGGAAACACTGAAGCTTTCTTT
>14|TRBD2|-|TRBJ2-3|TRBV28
CATKTSVSTDTQYF
TGTGCCACCAAAACTAGCGTTAGCACAGATACGCAGTATTTT
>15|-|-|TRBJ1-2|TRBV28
CASSGGDRSNYGYTF
TGTGCCAGCAGTGGCGGCGACAGATCTAACTATGGCTACACCTTC
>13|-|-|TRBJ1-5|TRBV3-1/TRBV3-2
CASSRQVNQPQHF
TGTGCCAGCAGTCGACAGGTGAATCAGCCCCAGCATTTT
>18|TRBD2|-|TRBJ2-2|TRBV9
CASSVAPRLAGSSVELFF
TGTGCCAGCAGCGTAGCCCCCCGACTAGCGGGTTCCTCGGTGGAGCTGTTTTTT
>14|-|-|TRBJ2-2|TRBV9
CASSVAGDTGELFF
TGTGCCAGCAGCGTAGCGGGAGACACCGGGGAGCTGTTTTTT
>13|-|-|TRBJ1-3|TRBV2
CASSELGGNTIYF
TGTGCCAGCAGTGAACTAGGGGGAAACACCATATATTTT
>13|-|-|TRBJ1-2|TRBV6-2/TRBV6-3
CASSYGGPRGYTF
TGTGCCAGCAGTTACGGGGGTCCGCGTGGCTACACCTTC
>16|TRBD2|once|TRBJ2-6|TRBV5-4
CASSAGVGAGANVLTF
TGTGCCAGCAGCGCGGGGGTGGGCGCTGGGGCCAACGTCCTGACTTTC
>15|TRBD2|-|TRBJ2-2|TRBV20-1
CSASSPGGGTGELFF
TGCAGTGCTAGTTCGCCTGGGGGAGGGACCGGGGAGCTGTTTTTT
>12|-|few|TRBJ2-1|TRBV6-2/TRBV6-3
CASSGTTNEQFF
TGTGCCAGCAGTGGGACAACCAATGAGCAGTTCTTC
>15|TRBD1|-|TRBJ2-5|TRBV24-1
CATSEHRTGGETQYF
TGTGCCACCAGTGAACATCGGACAGGGGGGGAGACCCAGTACTTC
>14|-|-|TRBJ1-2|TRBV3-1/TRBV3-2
CASSHLGGSYGYTF
TGTGCCAGCAGCCACTTAGGTGGGAGCTATGGCTACACCTTC
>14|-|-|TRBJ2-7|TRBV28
CASKGRQSSYEQYF
TGTGCCAGCAAGGGGAGACAGAGCTCCTACGAGCAGTACTTC
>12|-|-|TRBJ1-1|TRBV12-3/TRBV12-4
CASISPGRGAFF
TGTGCCAGCATCTCGCCAGGGCGGGGCGCTTTCTTT
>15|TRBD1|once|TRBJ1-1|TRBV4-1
CASSQNRGNHTEAFF
TGCGCCAGCAGCCAAAACAGGGGGAATCACACTGAAGCTTTCTTT
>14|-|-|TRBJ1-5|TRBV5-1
CASSPGRGNQPQHF
TGCGCCAGCAGCCCAGGTAGGGGAAATCAGCCCCAGCATTTT
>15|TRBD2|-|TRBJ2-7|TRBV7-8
CASSPGLAGDYEQYF
TGTGCCAGCAGCCCGGGACTAGCGGGGGACTACGAGCAGTACTTC
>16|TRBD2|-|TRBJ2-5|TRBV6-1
CASSGLAGAYQETQYF
TGTGCCAGCAGTGGACTAGCGGGAGCGTACCAAGAGACCCAGTACTTC
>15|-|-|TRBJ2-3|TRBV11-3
CASSFVGQGSDTQYF
TGTGCCAGCAGCTTCGTGGGGCAGGGGTCAGATACGCAGTATTTT
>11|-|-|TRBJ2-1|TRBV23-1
CASSQQGEQFF
TGCGCCAGCAGTCAACAGGGTGAGCAGTTCTTC
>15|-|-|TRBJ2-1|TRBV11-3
CASSLGGSPYNEQFF
TGTGCCAGCAGCTTAGGGGGGAGCCCCTACAATGAGCAGTTCTTC
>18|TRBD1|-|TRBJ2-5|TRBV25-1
CASSEALGQGADRETQYF
TGTGCCAGCAGTGAGGCCCTAGGACAGGGGGCTGATAGGGAGACCCAGTACTTC